This T cell receptor (beta chain) was retrieved from a study of radiation and T cells in renal cell carcinoma. Notes on the study in general: Without pretreatment biopsies, baseline tumor clonotype presence was undetermined.

The sample's time point: blood 4 weeks post-SBRT, at nephrectomy. The treatment is: 15 Gy SBRT to primary tumor, nephrectomy 4 weeks later. Nephrectomy followed 15 Gy stereotactic body radiation by 4 weeks. The table came from immunoSEQ multiplex PCR; TCRdb's copy has only in-frame clones and leaves some out. The table has around 170,000 clones, 88% seen once. Details on this clone: Its antigen is currently unknown.

The V end was cut by 2 bases, the J end by 7 bases, with 10 bases between. There are 14 residues in the CDR3. CDR1 is SGDLS and CDR2 is YYNGEE in the germline V gene. This rearrangement joins TRBV9 to TRBJ1-6; TRBD1 is a possible D gene (6 bases). The TCR sequence derives from a woman between 50 and 59 years old with renal cell carcinoma. Sequencing was performed on blood, taken from a patient whose treatment included radiotherapy and nephrectomy. The chain's CDR3 is CASSVRQANSPLHF. CDR3 nucleotide sequence: TGTGCCAGCAGCGTTAGACAGGCCAATTCACCCCTCCACTTT.